This is a list of T cell receptor beta chains from one sample in a study of sequential checkpoint blockade in melanoma. This table comes from immunoSEQ multiplex PCR, and its TCRdb copy is limited to in-frame clones, with some not included. This table has approximately 3,000 clones, about 59% appearing once. Here the sequenced sample was CD8+ T cells sorted from blood (inferred from file names), taken from a patient given nivolumab and ipilimumab in sequence. The receptors here all came from a human donor with melanoma. Both conserved end residues are part of each CDR3. The D gene is left open where the match is weak. Clone size is given for some rows only: seen once, a few or many times, or a class if the clone is expanded.

j_call v_call clone_size d_call cdr3_aa cdr3_nt
TRBJ2-2 TRBV4-3 NA TRBD1 CASSQNRGYGELFF TGCGCCAGCAGCCAAAACAGGGGATACGGGGAGCTGTTTTTT
TRBJ2-7 TRBV2 NA TRBD1 CASSDKAGGHEQYF TGTGCCAGCAGTGACAAGGCAGGGGGCCACGAGCAGTACTTC
TRBJ2-3 TRBV27 NA NA CASSLLAASTDTQYF TGTGCCAGCAGTTTACTAGCTGCTAGCACAGATACGCAGTATTTT
TRBJ1-6 TRBV2 NA NA CASSETGLNSYNSPLHF TGTGCCAGCAGTGAAACAGGGTTGAACTCCTATAATTCACCCCTCCACTTT
TRBJ1-3 TRBV5-4 NA NA CASSYGQLSGNTIYF TGTGCCAGCAGTTATGGACAGCTCTCTGGAAACACCATATATTTT
TRBJ2-3 TRBV7-9 NA TRBD1 CASSLVGQGTDTQYF TGTGCCAGCAGCTTAGTGGGACAGGGCACAGATACGCAGTATTTT
TRBJ2-3 TRBV4-1 NA TRBD2 CASSQVSGASTDTQYF TGCGCCAGCAGCCAAGTTAGCGGGGCTAGCACAGATACGCAGTATTTT
TRBJ2-2 TRBV7-6 NA TRBD2 CASSLGTSGTGELFF TGTGCCAGCAGCTTAGGGACTAGCGGGACCGGGGAGCTGTTTTTT
TRBJ2-5 TRBV5-4 few NA CASSFGETQYF TGTGCCAGCAGCTTCGGAGAGACCCAGTACTTC
TRBJ2-7 TRBV5-4 NA NA CASSLGSSSYEQYF TGTGCCAGCAGCTTGGGATCTAGCTCCTACGAGCAGTACTTC
TRBJ2-2 TRBV27 NA NA CASSGRGRNTGELFF TGTGCCAGCAGCGGTAGGGGCCGAAACACCGGGGAGCTGTTTTTT
TRBJ2-5 TRBV15 NA TRBD2 CATSRRAGVVGETQYF TGTGCCACCAGTAGACGAGCGGGAGTTGTAGGAGAGACCCAGTACTTC
TRBJ1-5 TRBV2 NA NA CASSEIQGNQPQHF TGTGCCAGCAGTGAAATCCAGGGGAATCAGCCCCAGCATTTT
TRBJ2-1 TRBV2 NA NA CASSEGTGDEQFF TGTGCCAGCAGTGAGGGGACTGGGGATGAGCAGTTCTTC
TRBJ2-2 TRBV7-9 NA NA CASSFPKVPSVSWSGELFF TGTGCCAGCAGCTTTCCCAAAGTCCCGAGTGTGAGTTGGTCCGGGGAGCTGTTTTTT
TRBJ2-7 TRBV4-1 NA NA CASSPNYYEQYF TGCGCCAGCAGCCCAAATTACTACGAGCAGTACTTC
TRBJ2-5 TRBV9 NA TRBD2 CASSGSSGGIRETQYF TGTGCCAGCAGCGGTTCAAGCGGGGGCATTAGGGAGACCCAGTACTTC
TRBJ1-2 TRBV18 hyperexpanded NA CASSPTGRADYGYTF TGTGCCAGCTCACCCACCGGCAGGGCCGACTATGGCTACACCTTC
TRBJ2-3 TRBV13 NA TRBD2 CASSPLGLAATDTQYF TGTGCCAGCAGCCCCCTCGGACTAGCCGCCACAGATACGCAGTATTTT
TRBJ2-7 TRBV19 NA NA CASSPTSREQYF TGTGCCAGTAGTCCGACGTCCAGGGAGCAGTACTTC
TRBJ1-2 TRBV15 NA NA CATKKGTLSSNYGYTF TGTGCCACCAAAAAGGGGACTTTGAGTAGTAACTATGGCTACACCTTC
TRBJ2-5 TRBV7-9 NA NA CASSLGGFGVETQYF TGTGCCAGCAGTCTCGGAGGTTTTGGCGTTGAGACCCAGTACTTC
TRBJ2-1 TRBV29-1 few NA CSVGSGSEQFF TGCAGCGTGGGTTCGGGGAGTGAGCAGTTCTTC
TRBJ2-6 TRBV29-1 NA NA CSVGGLNSGANVLTF TGCAGCGTTGGGGGACTCAACTCTGGGGCCAACGTCCTGACTTTC
TRBJ2-1 TRBV2 NA NA CAAGQLSYNEQFF TGTGCCGCCGGACAGCTATCCTACAATGAGCAGTTCTTC
TRBJ1-2 TRBV2 NA TRBD1 CASSLRGTGNYGYTF TGTGCCAGCAGCCTAAGGGGGACAGGGAACTATGGCTACACCTTC
TRBJ1-1 TRBV19 NA NA CASRVSGATEAFF TGTGCCAGTAGGGTAAGCGGAGCCACTGAAGCTTTCTTT
TRBJ1-5 TRBV12-2 few NA CARTRGRPSNQPQHF TGTGCAAGAACCCGGGGTAGACCTAGCAATCAGCCCCAGCATTTT
TRBJ2-1 TRBV6-5 NA NA CASSYIGGLGHNEQFF TGTGCCAGCAGTTACATAGGAGGCCTAGGTCACAATGAGCAGTTCTTC
TRBJ1-1 TRBV9 once NA CASSGAGYTEAFF TGTGCCAGCAGCGGTGCAGGGTACACTGAAGCTTTCTTT
TRBJ1-1 TRBV6-5 NA NA CASRVGGNTEAFF TGTGCCAGCAGGGTGGGGGGGAACACTGAAGCTTTCTTT
TRBJ1-2 TRBV21-1 NA NA CASGILVVGYTF TGTGCCAGCGGGATACTAGTGGTAGGCTACACCTTC
TRBJ2-7 TRBV2 NA NA CASSYRGAAYEQYF TGTGCCAGCAGTTACCGCGGAGCAGCGTACGAGCAGTACTTC
TRBJ2-7 TRBV9 NA NA CASSGEVSYEQYF TGTGCCAGCAGCGGGGAGGTCTCCTACGAGCAGTACTTC
TRBJ2-7 TRBV7-9 NA NA CASSLGGTHSYEQYF TGTGCCAGCAGCTTAGGCGGGACCCACTCCTACGAGCAGTACTTC
TRBJ2-5 TRBV5-4 NA TRBD2 CASSAGGSGRFLAQYF TGTGCCAGCAGCGCGGGGGGTTCTGGACGGTTCTTGGCCCAGTACTTC
TRBJ2-5 TRBV5-4 once NA CASSLLLQETQYF TGTGCCAGCAGCTTGTTGTTACAAGAGACCCAGTACTTC
TRBJ2-7 TRBV4-2 NA NA CASSQIGEYEQYF TGTGCCAGCAGCCAAATCGGAGAGTACGAGCAGTACTTC
TRBJ1-1 TRBV5-1 NA NA CASSLWGENTEAFF TGTGCCAGCAGCTTGTGGGGGGAGAACACTGAAGCTTTCTTT
TRBJ2-7 TRBV20-1 NA TRBD2 CSGAGGLEQYF TGCAGTGGGGCGGGGGGGCTCGAGCAGTACTTC
TRBJ1-1 TRBV6-5 once NA CASSPGEGNTEAFF TGTGCCAGCAGTCCAGGGGAGGGGAACACTGAAGCTTTCTTT
TRBJ2-5 TRBV7-9 once NA CASSNPRGARETQYF TGTGCCAGCAGCAATCCTCGCGGGGCTAGGGAGACCCAGTACTTC
TRBJ2-7 TRBV4-3 once NA CASSQDSLGYEQYF TGCGCCAGCAGCCAGGACAGCTTGGGCTACGAGCAGTACTTC
TRBJ2-1 TRBV7-8 NA NA CASSLAIARGNEQFF TGTGCCAGCAGCTTAGCGATCGCAAGGGGGAATGAGCAGTTCTTC
TRBJ2-7 TRBV10-3 NA NA CAIRMDTSLEQYF TGTGCCATCAGGATGGACACCTCCCTCGAGCAGTACTTC
TRBJ2-1 TRBV7-2 NA TRBD1 CASTDRSNEQFF TGTGCCAGCACGGACAGGAGCAATGAGCAGTTCTTC
TRBJ2-7 TRBV18 NA NA CASSPPEGSSYEQYF TGTGCCAGCTCACCACCGGAGGGGAGCTCCTACGAGCAGTACTTC
TRBJ2-3 TRBV7-3 NA NA CASSRDFTDTQYF TGTGCCAGCAGCCGGGACTTCACAGATACGCAGTATTTT